These T cell receptor beta chains were read from a single sample in a study of cytomegalovirus exposure and HLA in healthy donors. Clones were read by immunoSEQ multiplex PCR, and TCRdb kept only the in-frame ones, dropping some. The sample holds around 180,000 clones, more than 75% seen once. Sequenced: PBMCs. The receptors originated from a woman between 45 and 60 years old in good health and CMV-seronegative. Both conserved end residues are part of each CDR3. The D gene is left open where the match is weak. Size is omitted from some rows. Given values are once, few, many or a class for expanded clones.

TRBV5-5	-	TRBJ2-2	-	CASSLRSSNTGELFF	TGTGCCAGCAGCTTGCGGTCGTCGAACACCGGGGAGCTGTTTTTT
TRBV7-3	TRBD2	TRBJ2-7	-	CASSQTSGGPHEQYF	TGTGCCAGCAGCCAGACTAGCGGGGGTCCCCACGAGCAGTACTTC
TRBV10-3	TRBD1	TRBJ2-7	-	CAIRGTGTGVYEQYF	TGTGCCATCAGGGGTACCGGGACAGGGGTGTACGAGCAGTACTTC
TRBV28	-	TRBJ1-5	-	CASSLVGGAQQTF	TGTGCCAGCAGTTTAGTTGGAGGGGCCCAGCAAACCTTT
TRBV6-1	TRBD1	TRBJ2-7	-	CASSRTGSYEQYF	TGTGCCAGCAGTCGGACAGGATCCTACGAGCAGTACTTC
TRBV2	-	TRBJ2-7	-	CASAPDIDEQYF	TGTGCCAGCGCTCCAGATATCGACGAGCAGTACTTC
TRBV27	TRBD1	TRBJ2-5	-	CASSLQGLQGETQYF	TGTGCCAGCAGTCTACAGGGGCTTCAGGGAGAGACCCAGTACTTC
TRBV6-5	-	TRBJ1-1	-	CASSSTRYNGEAFF	TGTGCCAGCAGTTCGACAAGGTATAATGGTGAAGCTTTCTTT
TRBV19	-	TRBJ2-3	-	CASSILGANTDTQYF	TGTGCCAGTAGTATCCTGGGGGCGAACACAGATACGCAGTATTTT
TRBV6-6	-	TRBJ1-6	once	CASSYFERDSPLHF	TGTGCCAGCAGTTACTTTGAGAGGGATTCACCCCTCCACTTT
TRBV29-1	TRBD2	TRBJ2-3	-	CSVVLAGRTDTQYF	TGCAGCGTTGTGCTAGCGGGACGCACAGATACGCAGTATTTT
TRBV29-1	TRBD1	TRBJ1-1	-	CSVLGGVGEAFF	TGCAGCGTATTAGGGGGCGTCGGGGAAGCTTTCTTT
TRBV19	TRBD1	TRBJ1-5	-	CASSPLGQGYGKQPQHF	TGTGCCAGTAGTCCCTTAGGACAGGGCTATGGGAAACAGCCCCAGCATTTT
TRBV7-2	TRBD1	TRBJ2-7	-	CASSLNRGRSYEQYF	TGTGCCAGCAGCTTAAACAGGGGGCGATCCTACGAGCAGTACTTC
TRBV7-2	TRBD1	TRBJ1-6	-	CASRPGTANSPLHF	TGTGCCAGCAGGCCCGGGACAGCCAATTCACCCCTCCACTTT
TRBV6-6	-	TRBJ1-1	once	CASSAQVSNTEAFF	TGTGCCAGCAGTGCACAGGTATCGAACACTGAAGCTTTCTTT
TRBV5-1	-	TRBJ2-7	-	CASSTVGSPYEQYF	TGCGCCAGCAGCACGGTGGGCAGTCCTTACGAGCAGTACTTC
TRBV28	-	TRBJ2-7	-	CASRPLRGEQYF	TGTGCCAGCAGGCCTTTGAGAGGCGAGCAGTACTTC
TRBV9	TRBD2	TRBJ2-5	-	CASSAPVAGGPMETQYF	TGTGCCAGCAGCGCCCCAGTGGCGGGGGGCCCGATGGAGACCCAGTACTTC
TRBV19	TRBD1	TRBJ1-1	-	CASRKTGGYTEAFF	TGTGCCAGTAGAAAGACAGGGGGGTACACTGAAGCTTTCTTT
TRBV7-9	-	TRBJ1-1	-	CASSLERVNTEAFF	TGTGCCAGCAGCTTAGAGCGGGTGAACACTGAAGCTTTCTTT
TRBV5-6	TRBD1	TRBJ2-5	-	CASSPGQGNIRETQYF	TGTGCCAGCAGCCCCGGACAGGGCAACATCCGGGAGACCCAGTACTTC
TRBV4-2	-	TRBJ2-3	-	CASSQDQIDTQYF	TGTGCCAGCAGCCAAGATCAAATAGATACGCAGTATTTT
TRBV7-9	TRBD1	TRBJ2-7	-	CSSSSPTTGTGGTSYEQYF	TGTTCCAGCAGCTCACCCACTACCGGGACAGGGGGCACCAGCTACGAGCAGTACTTC
TRBV29-1	-	TRBJ1-1	few	CSVDQGGVNTEAFF	TGCAGCGTTGATCAGGGAGGTGTGAACACTGAAGCTTTCTTT
TRBV7-9	TRBD1	TRBJ1-1	-	CASTPGTGGAWDTEAFF	TGTGCCAGCACTCCCGGGACAGGGGGCGCATGGGACACTGAAGCTTTCTTT
TRBV18	-	TRBJ2-7	-	CASSPGAEQYF	TGTGCCAGCTCACCAGGGGCCGAGCAGTACTTC
TRBV19	-	TRBJ2-3	-	CASSKWQDTDTQYF	TGTGCCAGTAGTAAGTGGCAGGACACAGATACGCAGTATTTT
TRBV27	TRBD1	TRBJ1-2	-	CASSASTGGYGYTF	TGTGCCAGCAGTGCCTCGACAGGGGGCTATGGCTACACCTTC
TRBV19	-	TRBJ1-5	-	CASRARRGPNQPQHF	TGTGCCAGTAGGGCTCGGAGAGGGCCGAATCAGCCCCAGCATTTT
TRBV4-3	-	TRBJ1-2	-	CASSPGARGYGYTF	TGCGCCAGCAGCCCCGGGGCCAGGGGCTATGGCTACACCTTC
TRBV7-2	-	TRBJ2-1	-	CASSSQRDEQFF	TGTGCCAGCAGCTCACAGAGGGATGAGCAGTTCTTC
TRBV25-1	-	TRBJ2-1	few	CASSERQGINEQFF	TGTGCCAGCAGTGAGAGGCAGGGGATAAATGAGCAGTTCTTC
TRBV5-1	TRBD1	TRBJ1-4	few	CASSRWGQEVEKLFF	TGCGCCAGCAGCCGGTGGGGACAGGAGGTTGAAAAACTGTTTTTT
TRBV5-4	-	TRBJ1-1	-	CASSFQTGMNTEAFF	TGTGCCAGCAGCTTCCAAACAGGGATGAACACTGAAGCTTTCTTT
TRBV5-4	TRBD2	TRBJ2-2	-	CASSSLRGEGPGELFF	TGTGCCAGCAGCTCCCTCCGGGGGGAGGGCCCCGGGGAGCTGTTTTTT
TRBV9	-	TRBJ2-1	-	CASSVVGWGQGAGDEQFF	TGTGCCAGCAGCGTAGTGGGGTGGGGGCAGGGGGCGGGGGATGAGCAGTTCTTC
TRBV6-5	TRBD1	TRBJ1-1	-	CASSFGQGEAFF	TGTGCCAGCAGTTTTGGACAGGGTGAAGCTTTCTTT
TRBV9	TRBD1	TRBJ2-5	-	CASSPQAGGVKETQYF	TGTGCCAGCAGCCCCCAGGCAGGGGGAGTTAAAGAGACCCAGTACTTC
TRBV18	TRBD1	TRBJ1-5	-	CASSGDSPDQPQHF	TGTGCCAGCTCAGGGGACAGCCCCGATCAGCCCCAGCATTTT
TRBV18	-	TRBJ2-7	-	CASSNIGAGLSYEQYF	TGTGCCAGCTCAAATATCGGCGCGGGCCTGTCCTACGAGCAGTACTTC
TRBV19	-	TRBJ2-5	-	CASSILRFEDQYF	TGTGCCAGTAGTATTTTAAGGTTCGAGGACCAGTACTTC
TRBV19	TRBD1	TRBJ2-1	-	CASIRGQTGDNEQFF	TGTGCCAGTATTCGGGGACAGACCGGGGACAATGAGCAGTTCTTC
TRBV28	-	TRBJ1-1	-	CASGDMNTEAFF	TGTGCCAGCGGAGATATGAACACTGAAGCTTTCTTT
TRBV7-9	-	TRBJ1-3	-	CASSPAGISGNTIYF	TGTGCCAGCAGCCCCGCAGGGATATCTGGAAACACCATATATTTT